This TCR beta chain was identified in a study of blood T cell repertoires in COVID-19. Study summary: COVID-19 samples collected from the United States, Italy and Spain covered acute and convalescent phases. Sources were T cells, B-cell-depleted T cells, or PBMCs; the material itself was cDNA or gDNA.

This clone was counted between two and nine times. There are 13 residues in the CDR3. The V segment lost 4 bases and the J segment 5 bases; nucleotides outside the gene matches: 5. Germline lookup yields CDR1 SQVTM and CDR2 ANQGSEA. In the source study's methods: Quantification of nucleated cells was approximated via reference gene primer amplification. Clones were sequenced by immunoSEQ multiplex PCR, and TCRdb holds only the in-frame ones, with some missing. V and J calls and clone size are given by that table; D and trimming were obtained from the DNA. The table lists 200,000 to 250,000 clones, approximately 87% of them singletons.

V gene TRBV29-1 combines with J gene TRBJ1-5; TRBD1 agrees at 7 bases. Sequencing input: peripheral blood. This clonotype originated in a woman in her seventies with active or convalescent COVID-19. For the CDR3, the DNA is TGCAGCGTTGGGGGACAGCCTTATCAGCCCCAGCATTTT. As protein: CSVGGQPYQPQHF.